These 3 T cell receptor beta chains were all obtained from the same sample, sequenced in a study of read filtering for tumor transcriptome and immune sequencing. Molecular barcoded adaptors covering alpha/delta and beta/gamma chains were used on about 0.4 ug RNA. Each CDR3 protein is one row after TCRdb ran MiXCR on the reads. Of 43,000 or so distinct CDR3 sequences listed, 10% to 15% were seen once; the top ten hold about 14%. Sequencing was done on a sample of a population of CD138-negative cells sorted from bone marrow. The source of these receptors is a donor at least 40 years old with multiple myeloma.

This clonotype occurred many times. This rearrangement joins TRBV20-1 to TRBJ2-1; D remains ambiguous. CDR1 is DFQATT, CDR2 SNEGSKA, per germline (reference sequence). This CDR3 region has 11 residues. V was shortened by 5 bases and J by 7 bases, with 9 bases between the two germline ends. Here the CDR3 reads CSAAQPNEQFF. The CDR3 nucleotides are TGCAGTGCTGCCCAGCCGAATGAGCAGTTCTTC.

With regard to this clonotype: Since no conserved phenylalanine or tryptophan closes the CDR3, a read error is the likely cause. The limits of the CDR3 on the DNA are not certain, so only TCRdb's listed CDR3 is given. The chain is built from TRBV11-3 and TRBJ2-1; the table assigns TRBD1, which was not confirmed against the DNA. The CDR3 is 16 residues long, counting both termini. CDR1 is SGHNT and CDR2 is YENEEA in the germline V gene. This chain's CDR3 is CASSLDPGQGYDEQVC.

This clonotype showed up many times. The chain links TRBV4-1 to TRBJ2-3, with 11 bases matching TRBD2. The trim removed 0 bases at V and 4 bases at J, leaving 6 bases unmatched. Looked up from germline, CDR1 is MGHRA and CDR2 is YSYEKL. The CDR3 has 17 amino acids. The CDR3 DNA sequence: TGCGCCAGCAGCCAAGAGACGAAGGGACTAGCGGCAGATACGCAGTATTTT. This encodes CASSQETKGLAADTQYF.